This T cell receptor beta chain was obtained from a study of T cells expressing NK-cell markers. After re-calling the 5' RACE reads, TCRdb lists one entry per CDR3 protein, DNA absent. The table for this sample gives roughly 420,000 distinct CDR3 sequences. CDR1 and CDR2 from the germline V gene are SGHRS and YFSETQ. The CDR3 is made up of 13 amino acids. Sample: blood T cells: a sorted CD56 or NKG2C T cell subset, CD4+ or CD8+ T cells, or bulk PBMC T cells (not recorded which). The chain links TRBV5-1 to TRBJ2-7; as DNA is missing, the TRBD2 call by TCRdb cannot be tested. The TCR originated in a woman aged 18 to 75 in good health. The CDR3 loop reads CASSSLAIYEQYF.